These T cell receptor beta chains were read from a single sample in a study of cytomegalovirus exposure and HLA in healthy donors. Some clones are missing from TCRdb's copy, which holds only in-frame ones; the method was immunoSEQ multiplex PCR. Among approximately 240,000 clones, around 89% were seen once, and the ten largest hold around 1%. Sequenced input: PBMCs. Receptors were obtained from a woman under 30 in good health and CMV-seronegative. The CDR3 runs from the conserved cysteine through the conserved F or W. D genes are given only for firm matches. Expanded clones are given a class, and other clones once, few, many or no size at all.

abundance: NA; d_gene: NA; j_gene: TRBJ1-4; v_gene: TRBV6-5; CDR3nt: TGTGCCAGCAGTTACGAGTCAACTAATGAAAAACTGTTTTTT; CDR3aa: CASSYESTNEKLFF
abundance: few; d_gene: TRBD2; j_gene: TRBJ2-1; v_gene: TRBV14; CDR3nt: TGTGCCAGCAGCCAAGCCCTAGCGGGGTACAATGAGCAGTTCTTC; CDR3aa: CASSQALAGYNEQFF
abundance: NA; d_gene: NA; j_gene: TRBJ1-2; v_gene: TRBV4-3; CDR3nt: TGCGCCAGCAGCCAGGCCACGGGGGGGGGCTATGGCTACACCTTC; CDR3aa: CASSQATGGGYGYTF
abundance: once; d_gene: TRBD1; j_gene: TRBJ1-3; v_gene: TRBV2; CDR3nt: TGTGCCAACCGGGACAGGGATGGAAACACCATATATTTT; CDR3aa: CANRDRDGNTIYF
abundance: NA; d_gene: TRBD2; j_gene: TRBJ2-1; v_gene: TRBV5-1; CDR3nt: TGCGCCAGCAGCCTCGGGACTAGCTACAATGAGCAGTTCTTC; CDR3aa: CASSLGTSYNEQFF
abundance: once; d_gene: NA; j_gene: TRBJ2-5; v_gene: TRBV5-1; CDR3nt: TGCGCCAGCAGCAGCGGACAGACGGGGGAGACCCAGTACTTC; CDR3aa: CASSSGQTGETQYF
abundance: NA; d_gene: TRBD2; j_gene: TRBJ2-7; v_gene: TRBV19; CDR3nt: TGTGCCAGTAGTCGGGCTAGCGGACCCTACGAGCAGTACTTC; CDR3aa: CASSRASGPYEQYF
abundance: NA; d_gene: NA; j_gene: TRBJ2-4; v_gene: TRBV9; CDR3nt: TGTGCCAGCAGCGCCATGACCCGGGACATTCAGTACTTC; CDR3aa: CASSAMTRDIQYF
abundance: NA; d_gene: NA; j_gene: TRBJ2-7; v_gene: TRBV5-6; CDR3nt: TGTGCCAGCAGCTTTCCCTACTACGGCGAGCAGTACTTC; CDR3aa: CASSFPYYGEQYF
abundance: NA; d_gene: NA; j_gene: TRBJ1-5; v_gene: TRBV7-8; CDR3nt: TGTGCCAGCAGCCCCCATCGGACAAATAGCAATCAGCCCCAGCATTTT; CDR3aa: CASSPHRTNSNQPQHF